A single sample is the source of the 30 T cell receptor beta chains below, sequenced in a study of T cell responses to AZD1222 COVID-19 vaccine. The protocol was immunoSEQ multiplex PCR, while the TCRdb copy is restricted to in-frame clones and leaves out a portion. The table shows about 120,000 clones, with 80% to 90% occurring only once. Sequencing was performed on peripheral blood, taken on day 0 of AZD1222 vaccination. The source of these receptors is an adult in good health.

The V call is TRBV18, the J call TRBJ2-7; D possibly uses TRBD1 or TRBD2 (5 bases each). Trimming shortened V by 4 bases and J by 6 bases, and 16 bases separated the two germline ends. The CDR3 length is 14 residues. CDR1 and CDR2 (germline): KGHSH, LQKENI. CDR3 nucleotide sequence: TGTGCCAGCTCACGAACACTAGGGGCGGGCGAGCAGTACTTC. Translating it yields CASSRTLGAGEQYF.

This chain joins TRBV9 and TRBJ1-1; perhaps TRBD1 as D (5 bases). The CDR3 is made up of 14 amino acids. Per the germline V gene, CDR1 is SGDLS and CDR2 is YYNGEE. V shed 6 bases and J shed 4 bases, with 16 bases lying between them. For the CDR3, the DNA is TGTGCCAGCAACGGAGGGGACGGTCTCACTGAAGCTTTCTTT. Protein product: CASNGGDGLTEAFF.

The table lists this clone with a count of one. The genes are TRBV2 and TRBJ2-3; D uncertain. Germline V gene sequence: CDR1 SNHLY, CDR2 FYNNEI. V was shortened by 3 bases and J by 0 bases, with 10 bases between the two germline ends. This CDR3 has 15 residues. The CDR3 nucleotides read TGTGCCAGCAGTGATTTGGTTACTAGCACAGATACGCAGTATTTT. Translating gives CASSDLVTSTDTQYF. Supplemented by reference TRBV2 and TRBJ2-3, the full variable domain reads EPEVTQTPSHQVTQMGQEVILRCVPISNHLYFYWYRQILGQKVEFLVSFYNNEISEKSEIFDDQFSVERPDGSNFTLKIRSTKLEDSAMYFCASSDLVTSTDTQYFGPGTRLTVL.

V usage is TRBV2 and J usage is TRBJ2-5; no clear D. V lost 6 bases and J 1 base, leaving 6 bases between the germline ends. From germline, CDR1 is SNHLY and CDR2 FYNNEI. This CDR3 comprises 12 residues. DNA for the CDR3: TGTGCCAGCAGGGAAACCCAAGAGACCCAGTACTTC. This translates into CASRETQETQYF.

The rearrangement joins TRBV18 to TRBJ2-5; 9 bases are a match to TRBD1. The CDR3 covers 15 residues. Per the germline V gene, CDR1 is KGHSH and CDR2 is LQKENI. Trimming cost V 6 bases and J 3 bases; bases outside gene matches: 8. The CDR3 DNA follows: TGTGCCAGCTCGCCTAACAGGGGGCGAGAAGAGACCCAGTACTTC. Amino acids: CASSPNRGREETQYF.

The chain uses TRBV7-2 and TRBJ1-2; D is possibly TRBD1 (6 bases). The V end was cut by 0 bases, the J end by 0 bases, with 14 bases between. The CDR3 spans 17 residues. The germline V gene has CDR1 SGHTA and CDR2 FQGNSA. The CDR3 loop reads CASSLAVGGGANYGYTF. CDR3 DNA: TGTGCCAGCAGCTTAGCGGTTGGCGGGGGCGCTAACTATGGCTACACCTTC.

The CDR3 sequence is CASSQETGVSDTQYF. For the CDR3, the DNA is TGTGCCAGCAGCCAAGAAACAGGGGTTTCAGATACGCAGTATTTT. The chain uses TRBV3-1 (or the pseudogene TRBV3-2) and TRBJ2-3; 7 bases map to TRBD1. Germline V gene sequence: CDR1 LGHDT, CDR2 YNNKEL (reference sequence). CDR3 length: 15 amino acids. The V and J ends lost 0 bases and 4 bases, in that order; junction bases with no gene match: 4.

This chain connects TRBV5-1 to TRBJ2-2; D uncertain. Trimming pared 0 bases from V and 2 bases from J, leaving 2 bases between. The CDR3 is made up of 13 amino acids. Germline V gene sequence: CDR1 SGHRS, CDR2 YFSETQ. This CDR3 is CASSLANTGELFF. The CDR3 bases are TGCGCCAGCAGCTTGGCCAACACCGGGGAGCTGTTTTTT.

The chain carries TRBV4-2 and TRBJ2-3, with D perhaps assigned TRBD1 or TRBD2 (6 bases each). CDR1 LGHNA and CDR2 YNFKEQ come from the germline V gene. This CDR3 spans 19 amino acids. Trimming removed 0 bases at V and 4 bases at J, with 23 bases between. DNA of the CDR3: TGTGCCAGCAGCCAAGATCTTCTCGGGGCAGGGGAGGCGGCAGATACGCAGTATTTT. Translation: CASSQDLLGAGEAADTQYF.

In this sample, this clone turned up a few times. This chain connects TRBV9 to TRBJ2-3; 13 bases are a match to TRBD2. V dropped 3 bases and J dropped 5; count of bases not matched to a gene: 15. Germline-derived CDR1 and CDR2 are SGDLS and YYNGEE. The length of the CDR3 is 19 residues. The CDR3 DNA sequence: TGTGCCAGCAGCGCTGATCTGAGAGGACTAGCGGGAGTAAGAGATACGCAGTATTTT. Translation: CASSADLRGLAGVRDTQYF. Full variable domain (remainder filled in from reference TRBV9 and TRBJ2-3): DSGVTQTPKHLITATGQRVTLRCSPRSGDLSVYWYQQSLDQGLQFLIQYYNGEERAKGNILERFSAQQFPDLHSELNLSSLELGDSALYFCASSADLRGLAGVRDTQYFGPGTRLTVL.

CDR3 bases: TGTGCCAGCAGCTTTCTGGCGGAAAGCTCCTACAATGAGCAGTTCTTC. Protein: CASSFLAESSYNEQFF. The V and J genes are TRBV5-4 and TRBJ2-1; D gene unclear. The CDR3 is made up of 16 amino acids. V lost 2 bases, J lost 0 bases, and 12 bases lay in between. Per germline, CDR1 SGHNT and CDR2 YYREEE (reference sequence). Supplemented by reference TRBV5-4 and TRBJ2-1, the full variable domain reads ETGVTQSPTHLIKTRGQQVTLRCSSQSGHNTVSWYQQALGQGPQFIFQYYREEENGRGNFPPRFSGLQFPNYSSELNVNALELDDSALYLCASSFLAESSYNEQFFGPGTRLTVL.

The genes are TRBV7-2 and TRBJ1-1; D is unresolved. Trimming left V 5 bases short and J 4 bases short, with 14 bases between. The germline gives CDR1 SGHTA, CDR2 FQGNSA. The CDR3 is 14 amino acids. This CDR3 reads CASSAHSSRTEAFF. In DNA, the CDR3 is TGTGCCAGCAGCGCCCACAGTAGTCGCACTGAAGCTTTCTTT.

In its sample, this clone was seen a few times. The V gene is TRBV5-1, the J gene TRBJ2-2; no clear D gene. V lost 5 bases and J 4 bases, leaving 6 bases between the germline ends. This CDR3 region has 12 residues. Germline values: CDR1 SGHRS, CDR2 YFSETQ. The CDR3 protein is CASSLSTGELFF. CDR3 in DNA: TGCGCCAGCAGTCTCTCCACCGGGGAGCTGTTTTTT.

This chain links TRBV6-5 with TRBJ1-6, with TRBD1 matching 10 bases. CDR3 length: 14 residues. V was clipped by 5 bases and J by 8 bases; unmatched bases: 3. Germline V gene lookup returns CDR1 MNHEY and CDR2 SVGAGI. The CDR3 DNA reads as TGTGCCAGCAGTAGACAGGGGGCGGATTCACCCCTCCACTTT. Protein sequence: CASSRQGADSPLHF.

The chain has TRBV9 and TRBJ1-2, with a possible D match to TRBD1 (6 bases). The germline V gene encodes CDR1 SGDLS and CDR2 YYNGEE. This CDR3 is built from 15 residues. The germline V and J ends were trimmed by 3 bases and 4 bases, with 16 bases remaining between them. In nucleotides, the CDR3 is TGTGCCAGCAGCGGCCCCGGGACAATTGCCTATGGCTACACCTTC. Translated, it gives CASSGPGTIAYGYTF.

The CDR3 sequence: CASSAYQETQYF. In nucleotides, the CDR3 is TGTGCCAGCAGCGCCTACCAAGAGACCCAGTACTTC. The chain couples TRBV7-2 to TRBJ2-5; D gene uncertain. Germline V gives CDR1 SGHTA, CDR2 FQGNSA. The ends were cut back, 5 bases at V and 0 bases at J, with 4 bases in the middle. The CDR3 loop spans 12 amino acids.

The gene calls are TRBV11-1 and TRBJ2-1; 8 bases align to TRBD1. Germline CDR1 reads SGHAT; CDR2 reads FQDESV (reference sequence). The V gene end was trimmed by 1 base and the J gene end by 13 bases; junction bases not matched to a gene: 12. This CDR3 is built from 15 residues. The CDR3 loop reads CASSLGTGINLYQFF. The CDR3 coding sequence is TGTGCCAGCAGCTTAGGGACAGGGATCAACCTCTATCAGTTCTTC.

Notes on this clone: Other DNA variants within this sample encode the same CDR3. V gene TRBV6-5 combines with J gene TRBJ2-7, with 11 bases fitting TRBD1. The ends lost 0 bases at V and 3 bases at J; junction bases unmatched: 1. Germline V gene sequence: CDR1 MNHEY, CDR2 SVGAGI. The length of the CDR3 is 15 residues. The CDR3 DNA follows: TGTGCCAGCAGTTACTCGGGACAGGGGGTCTACGAGCAGTACTTC. Translation gives CASSYSGQGVYEQYF.

The chain uses TRBV7-3 and TRBJ2-1; 9 bases line up with TRBD2. V was clipped by 2 bases and J by 2 bases; unmatched bases: 4. This CDR3 is 16 amino acids long. CDR1 is SGHTA and CDR2 is FQGTGA in the germline V gene. CDR3 sequence (DNA): TGTGCCAGCAGCTTAGGGGGCGGGAGGGCCTACAATGAGCAGTTCTTC. Translation: CASSLGGGRAYNEQFF.

V and J are TRBV28 and TRBJ2-5; 9 nucleotides line up with TRBD2. The germline V gene has CDR1 MDHEN and CDR2 SYDVKM. V gave up 6 bases and J gave up 5 bases; unmatched junction bases: 7. The CDR3 contains 14 residues. The CDR3: CASSPGLAGETQYF. CDR3 bases: TGTGCCAGCAGCCCGGGACTAGCCGGGGAGACCCAGTACTTC.

This clone has just one count. This chain joins TRBV30 and TRBJ1-5, with D possibly TRBD1 on 6 matching bases. The length of the CDR3 is 17 residues. Germline V gene sequence: CDR1 GTSNPN, CDR2 SVGIG (reference sequence). V shed 0 bases and J shed 0 bases, with 15 bases lying between them. The CDR3 nucleotides read TGTGCCTGGAGTGTATCAAGGACAGCTGATAGCAATCAGCCCCAGCATTTT. Amino acid sequence: CAWSVSRTADSNQPQHF.

V usage is TRBV7-3 and J usage is TRBJ2-1; D is possibly TRBD2 (7 bases). From germline, CDR1 is SGHTA and CDR2 FQGTGA. The CDR3 is made up of 19 amino acids. The V end was cut by 2 bases, the J end by 5 bases, with 25 bases between. This CDR3 reads CASSLDPRSGGGAHNEQFF. The DNA for the CDR3 is TGTGCCAGCAGCTTAGATCCTAGATCCGGCGGGGGCGCCCACAATGAGCAGTTCTTC.

J is TRBJ2-3 and V is TRBV11-3; 10 positions match TRBD2. CDR3 size: 18 residues. V shed 3 bases and J 3 bases; nucleotides not matched to a gene: 12. Germline values: CDR1 SGHNT, CDR2 YENEEA. CDR3 nucleotide sequence: TGTGCCAGCAGCTTCGGGCTAGCGGGAGCCTACGGGACAGATACGCAGTATTTT. Encoded protein: CASSFGLAGAYGTDTQYF.

The V call is TRBV4-1, the J call TRBJ2-7, with 12 positions matching TRBD2. The CDR3 length is 15 residues. After removal of 4 bases from V and 6 bases from J, the junction contained 7 bases not matched to a gene. Germline lookup yields CDR1 MGHRA and CDR2 YSYEKL. CDR3 protein: CASSPGTTSGSEQYF. The CDR3 nucleotides read TGCGCCAGCAGCCCAGGGACGACTAGCGGGAGCGAGCAGTACTTC.

The V and J genes are TRBV27 and TRBJ1-1; the D gene is possibly TRBD1 (5 bases). Germline V gene data show CDR1 as MNHEY and CDR2 as SMNVEV (reference sequence). V was trimmed by 3 bases and J by 0 bases, leaving 11 bases between them. The CDR3 runs to 15 residues. This CDR3 reads CASSLWGGLNTEAFF. In nucleotides, the CDR3 is TGTGCCAGCAGTTTGTGGGGGGGTTTGAACACTGAAGCTTTCTTT.

V is TRBV7-9 and J is TRBJ2-7; possibly TRBD1 or TRBD2 for D (5 bases each). This CDR3 spans 14 amino acids. Germline V CDR1 and CDR2: SEHNR, FQNEAQ (reference sequence). V lost 5 bases to trimming and J lost 5 bases, with 16 bases between them. CDR3 region: CASSISPGTHEQYF. CDR3 nucleotide sequence: TGTGCCAGCAGCATCAGCCCAGGGACCCACGAGCAGTACTTC.

This chain uses TRBV28 with TRBJ1-5; a weak D match, TRBD1 (6 bases). With 4 bases removed from V and 3 bases from J, the gap between germline ends came to 16 bases. The CDR3 covers 16 residues. CDR1 and CDR2 (germline): MDHEN, SYDVKM. Written as DNA, the CDR3 is TGTGCCAGCAGTTCCATGGGGGGGCCCTTCAATCAGCCCCAGCATTTT. Its protein is CASSSMGGPFNQPQHF.

The chain is built from TRBV6-2 or TRBV6-3 and TRBJ1-6; D uncertain. This CDR3 spans 12 amino acids. CDR1 and CDR2 (germline): MNHEY, SVGEGT. Trimming removed 6 bases from V and 5 bases from J, with 5 bases in between. The CDR3 reads CASSGDNSPLHF. In DNA form, the CDR3 reads TGTGCCAGCAGCGGGGATAATTCACCCCTCCACTTT.

The V and J genes are TRBV21-1 and TRBJ1-5; TRBD1 is taken as the D call from the table, unchecked against the DNA. TRBV21-1 is designated a pseudogene. This CDR3 is built from 15 residues. The DNA for the CDR3 is TGTGCCAGCACCGGACAGGGAATGAGCAATCAGCCCCAGCATTTT. This codes for CASTGQGMSNQPQHF.

The rearrangement links TRBV11-3 to TRBJ2-1, with TRBD2 matching 7 bases. V lost 1 base and J lost 2; bases outside the gene matches: 2. The CDR3 is 15 residues long. Per the germline V gene, CDR1 is SGHNT and CDR2 is YENEEA. The CDR3 loop reads CASSLGGTTYNEQFF. CDR3 DNA: TGTGCCAGCAGCTTAGGGGGGACTACCTACAATGAGCAGTTCTTC.